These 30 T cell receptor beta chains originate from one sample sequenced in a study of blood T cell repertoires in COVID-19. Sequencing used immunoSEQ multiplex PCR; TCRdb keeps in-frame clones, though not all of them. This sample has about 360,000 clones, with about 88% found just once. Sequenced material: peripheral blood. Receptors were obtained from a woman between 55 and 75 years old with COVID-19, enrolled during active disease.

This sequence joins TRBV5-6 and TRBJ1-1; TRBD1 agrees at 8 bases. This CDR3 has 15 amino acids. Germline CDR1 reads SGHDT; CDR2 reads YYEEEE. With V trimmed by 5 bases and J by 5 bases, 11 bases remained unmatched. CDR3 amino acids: CASSYRTGWGTEAFF. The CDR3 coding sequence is TGTGCCAGCAGTTACCGGACAGGGTGGGGAACTGAAGCTTTCTTT.

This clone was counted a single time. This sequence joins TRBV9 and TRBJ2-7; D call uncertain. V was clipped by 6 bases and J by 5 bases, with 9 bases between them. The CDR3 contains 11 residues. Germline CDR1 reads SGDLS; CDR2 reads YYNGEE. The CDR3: CASTDTDEQYF. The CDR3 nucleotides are TGTGCCAGCACCGACACCGACGAGCAGTACTTC. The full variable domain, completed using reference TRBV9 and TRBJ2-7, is DSGVTQTPKHLITATGQRVTLRCSPRSGDLSVYWYQQSLDQGLQFLIQYYNGEERAKGNILERFSAQQFPDLHSELNLSSLELGDSALYFCASTDTDEQYFGPGTRLTVT.

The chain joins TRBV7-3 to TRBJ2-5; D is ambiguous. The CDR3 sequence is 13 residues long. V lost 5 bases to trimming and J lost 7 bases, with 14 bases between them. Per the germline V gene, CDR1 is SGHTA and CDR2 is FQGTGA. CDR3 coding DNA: TGTGCCAGCAGCCCTAGAGGATCCGGGACCCAGTACTTC. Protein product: CASSPRGSGTQYF.

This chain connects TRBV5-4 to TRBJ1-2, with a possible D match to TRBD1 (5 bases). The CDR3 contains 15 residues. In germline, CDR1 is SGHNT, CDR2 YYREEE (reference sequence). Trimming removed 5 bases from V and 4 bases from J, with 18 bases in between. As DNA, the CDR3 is TGTGCCAGCAGACTCAGGGCGGGGCCGGCCTATGGCTACACCTTC. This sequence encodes CASRLRAGPAYGYTF.

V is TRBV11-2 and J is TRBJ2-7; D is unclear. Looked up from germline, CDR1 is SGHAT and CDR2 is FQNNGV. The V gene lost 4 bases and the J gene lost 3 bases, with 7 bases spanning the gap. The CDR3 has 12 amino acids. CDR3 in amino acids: CASSSSNYEQYF. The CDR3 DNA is TGTGCCAGCAGCTCTTCTAACTACGAGCAGTACTTC. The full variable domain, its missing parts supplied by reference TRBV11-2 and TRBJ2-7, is EAGVAQSPRYKIIEKRQSVAFWCNPISGHATLYWYQQILGQGPKLLIQFQNNGVVDDSQLPKDRFSAERLKGVDSTLKIQPAKLEDSAVYLCASSSSNYEQYFGPGTRLTVT.

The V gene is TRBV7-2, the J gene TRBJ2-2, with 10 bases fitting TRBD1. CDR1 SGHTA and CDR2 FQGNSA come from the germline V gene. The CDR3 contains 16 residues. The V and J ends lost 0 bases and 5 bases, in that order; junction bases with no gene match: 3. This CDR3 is CASSLAGTGVTGELFF. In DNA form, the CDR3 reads TGTGCCAGCAGCTTAGCGGGGACAGGGGTTACCGGGGAGCTGTTTTTT.

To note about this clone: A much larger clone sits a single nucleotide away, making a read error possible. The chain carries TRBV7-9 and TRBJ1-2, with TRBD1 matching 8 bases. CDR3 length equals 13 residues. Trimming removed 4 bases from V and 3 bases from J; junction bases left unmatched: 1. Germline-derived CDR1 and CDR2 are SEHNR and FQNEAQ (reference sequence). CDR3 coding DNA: TGTGCCAGCAGCTCGGACAGGGACTATGGCTACACCTTC. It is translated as CASSSDRDYGYTF.

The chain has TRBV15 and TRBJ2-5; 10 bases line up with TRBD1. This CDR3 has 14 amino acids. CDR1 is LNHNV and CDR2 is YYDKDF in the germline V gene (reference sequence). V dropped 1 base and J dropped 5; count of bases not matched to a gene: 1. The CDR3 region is CATSRGDRGETQYF. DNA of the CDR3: TGTGCCACCAGCAGAGGGGACAGGGGCGAGACCCAGTACTTC.

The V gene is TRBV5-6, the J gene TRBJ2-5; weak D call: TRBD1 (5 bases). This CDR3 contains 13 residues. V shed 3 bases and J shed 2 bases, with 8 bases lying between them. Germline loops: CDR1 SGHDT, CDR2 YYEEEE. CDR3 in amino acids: CASSWGIQETQYF. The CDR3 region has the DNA TGTGCCAGCAGCTGGGGCATTCAAGAGACCCAGTACTTC.

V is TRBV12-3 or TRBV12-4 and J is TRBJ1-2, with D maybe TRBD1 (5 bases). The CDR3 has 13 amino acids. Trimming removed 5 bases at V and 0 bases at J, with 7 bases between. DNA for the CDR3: TGTGCCAGCAGTACCAGGGCTAACTATGGCTACACCTTC. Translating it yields CASSTRANYGYTF.

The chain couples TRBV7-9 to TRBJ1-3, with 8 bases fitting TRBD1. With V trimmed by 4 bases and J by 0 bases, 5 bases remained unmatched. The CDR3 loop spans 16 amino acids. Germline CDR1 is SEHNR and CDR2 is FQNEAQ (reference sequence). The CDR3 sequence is CASSSRQGSSGNTIYF. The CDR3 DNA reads TGTGCCAGCAGCTCAAGACAGGGGTCCTCTGGAAACACCATATATTTT.

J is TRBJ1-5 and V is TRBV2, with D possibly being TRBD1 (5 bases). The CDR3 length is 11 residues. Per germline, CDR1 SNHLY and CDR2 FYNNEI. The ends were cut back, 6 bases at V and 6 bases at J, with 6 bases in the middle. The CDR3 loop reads CASRQGQPQHF. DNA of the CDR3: TGTGCCAGCAGGCAGGGTCAGCCCCAGCATTTT.

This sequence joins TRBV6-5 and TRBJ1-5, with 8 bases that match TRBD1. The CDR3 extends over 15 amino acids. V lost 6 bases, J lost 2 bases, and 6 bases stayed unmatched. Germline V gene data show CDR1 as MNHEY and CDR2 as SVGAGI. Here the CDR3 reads CASRVGTGRNQPQHF. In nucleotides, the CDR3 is TGTGCCAGCAGGGTGGGGACAGGCCGCAATCAGCCCCAGCATTTT.

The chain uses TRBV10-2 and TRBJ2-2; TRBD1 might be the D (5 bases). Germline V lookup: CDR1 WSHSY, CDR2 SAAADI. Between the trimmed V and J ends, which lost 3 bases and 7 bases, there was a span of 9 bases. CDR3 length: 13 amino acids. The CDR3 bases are TGCGCCAGCAGTGACAGGGAAGACGGGGAGCTGTTTTTT. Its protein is CASSDREDGELFF.

The CDR3 DNA reads as TGTGCCAGCAGCCCAGGACAGGGTGAAAAACTGTTTTTT. It yields the protein CASSPGQGEKLFF. This chain joins TRBV11-2 and TRBJ1-4; 8 positions agree with TRBD1. This CDR3 has 13 residues. V shed 5 bases, J shed 7 bases, and the junction held 3 bases outside the gene matches. Looked up from germline, CDR1 is SGHAT and CDR2 is FQNNGV.

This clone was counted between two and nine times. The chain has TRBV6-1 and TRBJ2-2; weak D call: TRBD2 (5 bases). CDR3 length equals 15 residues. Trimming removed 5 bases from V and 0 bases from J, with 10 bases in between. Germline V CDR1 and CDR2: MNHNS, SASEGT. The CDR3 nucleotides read TGTGCCAGCAGTTCAGCCGGGGCGAACACCGGGGAGCTGTTTTTT. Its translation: CASSSAGANTGELFF.

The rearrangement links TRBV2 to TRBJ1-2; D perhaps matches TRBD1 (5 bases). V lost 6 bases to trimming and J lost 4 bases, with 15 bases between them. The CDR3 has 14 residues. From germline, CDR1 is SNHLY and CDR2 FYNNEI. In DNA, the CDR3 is TGTGCCAGCAGCCTCGTGGAGGGGTCCTATGGCTACACCTTC. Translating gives CASSLVEGSYGYTF.

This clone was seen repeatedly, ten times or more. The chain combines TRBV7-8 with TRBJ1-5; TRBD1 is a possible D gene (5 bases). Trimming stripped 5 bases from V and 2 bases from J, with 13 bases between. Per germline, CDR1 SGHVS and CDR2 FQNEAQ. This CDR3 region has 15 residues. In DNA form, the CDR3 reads TGTGCCAGCAGCCGGGACTCAATCGGCAATCAGCCCCAGCATTTT. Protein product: CASSRDSIGNQPQHF.

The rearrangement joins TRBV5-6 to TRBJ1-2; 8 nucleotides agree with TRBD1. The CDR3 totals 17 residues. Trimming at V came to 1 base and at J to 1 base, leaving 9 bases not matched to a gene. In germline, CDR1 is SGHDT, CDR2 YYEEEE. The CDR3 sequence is CASSLTKRDRLNYGYTF. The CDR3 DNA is TGTGCCAGCAGCTTGACCAAGAGGGACAGGCTTAACTATGGCTACACCTTC. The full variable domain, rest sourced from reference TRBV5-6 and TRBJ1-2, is DAGVTQSPTHLIKTRGQQVTLRCSPKSGHDTVSWYQQALGQGPQFIFQYYEEEERQRGNFPDRFSGHQFPNYSSELNVNALLLGDSALYLCASSLTKRDRLNYGYTFGSGTRLTVV.

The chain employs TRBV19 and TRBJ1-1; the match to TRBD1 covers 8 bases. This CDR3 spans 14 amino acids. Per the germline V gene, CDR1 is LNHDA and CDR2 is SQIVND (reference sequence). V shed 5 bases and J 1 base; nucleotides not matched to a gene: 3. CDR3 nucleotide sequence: TGTGCCAGTAGTCGGGACAGGAGGAACACTGAAGCTTTCTTT. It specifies CASSRDRRNTEAFF.

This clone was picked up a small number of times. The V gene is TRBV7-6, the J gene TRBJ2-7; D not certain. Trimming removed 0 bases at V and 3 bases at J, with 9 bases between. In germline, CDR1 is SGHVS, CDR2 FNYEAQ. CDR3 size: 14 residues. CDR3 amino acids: CASSLAGLGYEQYF. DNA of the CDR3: TGTGCCAGCAGCTTAGCTGGGCTGGGCTACGAGCAGTACTTC.

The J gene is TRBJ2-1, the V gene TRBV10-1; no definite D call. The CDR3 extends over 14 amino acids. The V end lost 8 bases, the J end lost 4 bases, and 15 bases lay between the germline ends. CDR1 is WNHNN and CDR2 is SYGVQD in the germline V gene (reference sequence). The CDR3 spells CASPTIQNYNEQFF. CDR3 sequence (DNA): TGCGCCAGCCCAACGATCCAGAATTACAATGAGCAGTTCTTC.

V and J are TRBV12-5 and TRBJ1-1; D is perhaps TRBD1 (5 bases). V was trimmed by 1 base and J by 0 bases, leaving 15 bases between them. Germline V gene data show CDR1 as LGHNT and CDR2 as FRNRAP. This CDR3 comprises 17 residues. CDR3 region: CASGLARTTPMNTEAFF. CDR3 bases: TGTGCTAGTGGTTTGGCTAGGACAACACCAATGAACACTGAAGCTTTCTTT.

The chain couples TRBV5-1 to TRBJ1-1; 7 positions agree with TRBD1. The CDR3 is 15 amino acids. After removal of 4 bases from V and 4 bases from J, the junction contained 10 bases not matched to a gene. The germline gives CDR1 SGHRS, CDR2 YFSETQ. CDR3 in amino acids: CASSTRQGVATEAFF. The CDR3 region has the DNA TGCGCCAGCAGCACCAGACAGGGAGTGGCCACTGAAGCTTTCTTT.

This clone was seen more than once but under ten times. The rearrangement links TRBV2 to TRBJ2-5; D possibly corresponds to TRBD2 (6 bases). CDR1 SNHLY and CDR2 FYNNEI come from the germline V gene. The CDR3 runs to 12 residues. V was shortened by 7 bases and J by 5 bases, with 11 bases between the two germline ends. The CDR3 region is CASTGLAETQYF. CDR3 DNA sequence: TGTGCCAGCACCGGCCTAGCGGAGACCCAGTACTTC.

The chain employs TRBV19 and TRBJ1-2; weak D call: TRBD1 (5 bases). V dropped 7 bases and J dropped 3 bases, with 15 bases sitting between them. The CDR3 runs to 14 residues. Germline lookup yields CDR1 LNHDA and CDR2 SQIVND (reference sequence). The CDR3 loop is CASTEGRGDYGYTF. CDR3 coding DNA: TGTGCCAGTACCGAGGGACGGGGGGACTATGGCTACACCTTC.

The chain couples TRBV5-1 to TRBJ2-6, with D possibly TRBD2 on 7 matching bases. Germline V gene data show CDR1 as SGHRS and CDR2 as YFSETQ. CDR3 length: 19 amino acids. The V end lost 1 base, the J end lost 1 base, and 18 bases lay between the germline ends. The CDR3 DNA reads TGCGCCAGCAGCTTGAGGCCCGCGGGGGCCCTATCTGGGGCCAACGTCCTGACTTTC. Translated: CASSLRPAGALSGANVLTF.

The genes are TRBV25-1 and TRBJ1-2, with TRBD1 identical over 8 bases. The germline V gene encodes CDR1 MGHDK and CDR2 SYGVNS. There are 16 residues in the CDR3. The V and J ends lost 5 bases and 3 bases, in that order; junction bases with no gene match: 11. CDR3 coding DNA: TGTGCCAGCAGTCCCATAGACCTGACAGGGGACTATGGCTACACCTTC. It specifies CASSPIDLTGDYGYTF.

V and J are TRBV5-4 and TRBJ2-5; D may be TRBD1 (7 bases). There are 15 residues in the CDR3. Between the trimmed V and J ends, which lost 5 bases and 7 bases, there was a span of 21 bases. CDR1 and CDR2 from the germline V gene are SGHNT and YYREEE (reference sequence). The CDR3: CASRPAGGGMGTQYF. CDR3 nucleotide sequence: TGTGCCAGCAGACCGGCAGGGGGAGGCATGGGGACCCAGTACTTC.

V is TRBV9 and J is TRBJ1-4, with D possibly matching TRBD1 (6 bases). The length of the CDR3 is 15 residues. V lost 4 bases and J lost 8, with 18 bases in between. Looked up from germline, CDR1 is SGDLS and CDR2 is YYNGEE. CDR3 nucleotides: TGTGCCAGCAGCCTCTGGGCGGGGGGCAAGGAAAAACTGTTTTTT. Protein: CASSLWAGGKEKLFF.